A selection of T cell receptor beta chains follows, all from one sample in a study of T cells after yellow fever vaccination. TCRdb passed the 5' RACE reads through MiXCR, listing each CDR3 protein once. The sample includes 27,000 or so distinct CDR3 sequences, 4.5% of them seen just once. Source: PBMCs, either bulk or a sorted T-cell subset (CD4+, CD8+, memory, or dextramer-sorted; not recorded which), taken on the day of the yellow fever booster vaccination. Receptors originate from a man aged 18 to 35 who received the YFV17D yellow fever vaccine. CDR3s include the opening cysteine and the closing phenylalanine or tryptophan. A D gene is named only where the DNA matches it firmly. A row's size may be missing; if present it is once, few, many or a size class.

J | D | size | V | CDR3 | DNA
TRBJ1-2 | . | many | TRBV6-2/TRBV6-3 | CASSYSMPGYGYTF | TGTGCCAGCAGTTACTCGATGCCCGGCTATGGCTACACCTTC
TRBJ2-5 | TRBD2 | . | TRBV18 | CASSPQSAGGETQYF | TGTGCCAGCTCACCACAGAGTGCGGGAGGGGAGACCCAGTACTTC
TRBJ2-3 | . | . | TRBV7-9 | CASSPGTTDTQYF | TGTGCCAGCAGTCCCGGGACCACAGATACGCAGTATTTT
TRBJ1-3 | . | medium-sized | TRBV5-1 | CASSLAAGTSGNTIYF | TGCGCCAGCAGCTTGGCCGCGGGGACCTCTGGAAACACCATATATTTT
TRBJ2-1 | TRBD2 | many | TRBV12-3/TRBV12-4 | CASSFGASGGKKFF | TGTGCCAGCAGTTTTGGGGCTAGCGGGGGTAAAAAGTTCTTC
TRBJ1-6 | . | many | TRBV4-3 | CASSQVNNSPLHF | TGCGCCAGCAGCCAAGTAAATAATTCACCCCTCCACTTT
TRBJ2-3 | . | many | TRBV7-9 | CASRAKRQGNADTQYF | TGTGCCAGCAGGGCGAAAAGGCAGGGGAATGCAGATACGCAGTATTTT
TRBJ1-1 | . | many | TRBV5-1 | CASRYSGEGTEAFF | TGCGCCAGCAGATATTCCGGGGAGGGCACTGAAGCTTTCTTT
TRBJ1-4 | . | . | TRBV24-1 | CATSEAGPREKLFF | TGTGCCACCAGTGAAGCGGGGCCTCGGGAAAAACTGTTTTTT
TRBJ1-5 | . | many | TRBV7-2 | CASSDSNQPQHF | TGTGCCAGCAGTGACAGCAATCAGCCCCAGCATTTT
TRBJ1-3 | . | many | TRBV2 | CASSERIAGNTIYF | TGTGCCAGCAGTGAAAGGATAGCTGGAAACACCATATATTTT
TRBJ2-5 | TRBD1 | few | TRBV10-2 | CASLEAGGVQETQYF | TGCGCCAGCCTAGAGGCAGGGGGAGTCCAAGAGACCCAGTACTTC
TRBJ2-7 | . | many | TRBV7-6 | CASSLQHEQYF | TGTGCCAGCAGCTTACAGCACGAGCAGTACTTC
TRBJ2-1 | . | many | TRBV7-2 | CASSLVRDEVFF | TGTGCCAGCAGCTTAGTTCGGGACGAGGTGTTCTTC
TRBJ2-5 | TRBD2 | many | TRBV5-6 | CASSQTSGVGPQYF | TGTGCCAGCAGCCAGACTAGCGGGGTCGGGCCCCAGTACTTC
TRBJ2-4 | . | few | TRBV7-9 | CASSLPVGNIQYF | TGTGCCAGCAGCTTACCGGTCGGAAACATTCAGTACTTC
TRBJ1-6 | . | many | TRBV15 | CATSRDVKAPLHF | TGTGCCACCAGCAGAGATGTGAAGGCACCCCTCCACTTT
TRBJ2-1 | . | . | TRBV5-1 | CASSLGLSNNEQFF | TGCGCCAGCAGCTTGGGTCTGTCGAACAATGAGCAGTTCTTC
TRBJ2-1 | . | many | TRBV12-3/TRBV12-4 | CASAPGRDEQFF | TGTGCCAGCGCCCCAGGGCGCGATGAGCAGTTCTTC
TRBJ1-3 | . | many | TRBV20-1 | CSATMGGLGNTIYF | TGCAGTGCTACGATGGGGGGTTTGGGAAACACCATATATTTT
TRBJ2-3 | TRBD2 | many | TRBV5-1 | CASSSGLADSDTQYF | TGCGCCAGCAGCTCGGGACTAGCGGATTCAGATACGCAGTATTTT
TRBJ2-1 | . | many | TRBV28 | CASSSALRATAEQFF | TGTGCCAGCAGTTCGGCTCTGCGGGCCACGGCTGAGCAGTTCTTC
TRBJ2-1 | . | few | TRBV7-9 | CASSLEGTEQFF | TGTGCCAGCAGCTTAGAGGGGACTGAGCAGTTCTTC
TRBJ2-3 | . | few | TRBV3-1 | CASSQERGTDTQYF | TGTGCCAGCAGCCAAGAAAGGGGCACAGATACGCAGTATTTT
TRBJ1-2 | . | many | TRBV21-1 | CASRRDGIGGYTF | TGTGCCAGCAGACGGGACGGGATTGGGGGCTACACCTTC
TRBJ1-3 | TRBD1 | many | TRBV4-2 | CASSPTGVEGNTIYF | TGTGCCAGCAGCCCCACAGGGGTGGAAGGAAACACCATATATTTT
TRBJ2-5 | . | few | TRBV5-4 | CASSDRDHQETQYF | TGTGCCAGCAGCGACCGGGACCACCAAGAGACCCAGTACTTC
TRBJ1-1 | . | many | TRBV27 | CASSLGPGYTEAFF | TGTGCCAGCAGTTTAGGTCCGGGGTACACTGAAGCTTTCTTT
TRBJ2-1 | . | many | TRBV7-2 | CASSLRYNEQFF | TGTGCCAGCAGCTTACGCTATAATGAGCAGTTCTTC
TRBJ2-2 | . | many | TRBV7-3 | CASSSTGVTGELFF | TGTGCCAGCAGCTCCACGGGGGTGACCGGGGAGCTGTTTTTT
TRBJ1-2 | TRBD1 | many | TRBV12-3/TRBV12-4 | CASSYGTGGSTGYTF | TGTGCCAGCAGTTATGGGACAGGGGGCTCCACTGGCTACACCTTC
TRBJ2-3 | . | many | TRBV2 | CASSAESTDTQYF | TGTGCCAGCAGTGCTGAGAGCACAGATACGCAGTATTTT
TRBJ1-2 | . | many | TRBV7-2 | CASYRRESYGYTF | TGTGCCAGTTATCGCAGGGAGAGCTATGGCTACACCTTC
TRBJ1-1 | TRBD1 | many | TRBV6-5 | CASSYRGGIGTEAFF | TGTGCCAGCAGTTACCGAGGGGGCATAGGGACTGAAGCTTTCTTT
TRBJ2-4 | . | . | TRBV6-6 | CASSPSPNIQYF | TGTGCCAGCAGTCCGAGTCCGAACATTCAGTACTTC
TRBJ1-5 | . | many | TRBV7-9 | CASSLGDRNQPQHF | TGTGCCAGCAGCTTAGGGGACCGCAATCAGCCCCAGCATTTT
TRBJ1-2 | . | many | TRBV9 | CASSVGVQGTLGYTF | TGTGCCAGCAGCGTAGGAGTCCAGGGGACGTTGGGCTACACCTTC
TRBJ1-2 | . | few | TRBV2 | CASRGAPHTYGYTF | TGTGCCAGCAGGGGGGCCCCTCATACCTATGGCTACACCTTC
TRBJ2-2 | . | many | TRBV7-2 | CASSPNRGAKTGELFF | TGTGCCAGCAGCCCCAACCGGGGGGCGAAAACCGGGGAGCTGTTTTTT
TRBJ2-5 | . | many | TRBV6-5 | CASSYVRGNRETQYF | TGTGCCAGCAGTTACGTCCGGGGAAATAGAGAGACCCAGTACTTC
TRBJ2-3 | . | . | TRBV7-2 | CASSLDPTRFADTQYF | TGTGCCAGCAGCTTAGACCCTACAAGGTTCGCAGATACGCAGTATTTT
TRBJ2-2 | . | many | TRBV5-1 | CASGGDNTGELFF | TGCGCCAGCGGGGGAGATAACACCGGGGAGCTGTTTTTT
TRBJ2-5 | TRBD1 | many | TRBV5-1 | CASSWDRKETQYF | TGCGCCAGCAGCTGGGACAGGAAAGAGACCCAGTACTTC
TRBJ1-5 | . | many | TRBV10-3 | CAISAGAGGNQPQHF | TGTGCCATCAGTGCCGGTGCAGGTGGGAATCAGCCCCAGCATTTT
TRBJ1-3 | . | few | TRBV7-8 | CASTPRRYPSGNTIYF | TGTGCCAGCACCCCACGAAGGTATCCCTCTGGAAACACCATATATTTT
TRBJ1-1 | TRBD1 | many | TRBV11-2 | CASSSPGGTARNTEAFF | TGTGCCAGCAGCTCCCCAGGGGGTACGGCAAGGAACACTGAAGCTTTCTTT
TRBJ2-6 | . | many | TRBV18 | CASSPAPADSGANVLTF | TGTGCCAGCTCACCAGCTCCCGCGGACTCTGGGGCCAACGTCCTGACTTTC
TRBJ1-1 | TRBD1 | many | TRBV20-1 | CSARDGETGDTEAFF | TGCAGTGCTAGAGATGGGGAAACAGGGGACACTGAAGCTTTCTTT
TRBJ1-5 | TRBD1 | few | TRBV19 | CASSRTGGGNQPQHF | TGTGCCAGTAGTCGGACAGGGGGAGGCAATCAGCCCCAGCATTTT
TRBJ2-5 | . | many | TRBV7-9 | CASSLSGQETQYF | TGTGCCAGCAGCTTAAGCGGGCAAGAGACCCAGTACTTC
TRBJ2-5 | . | many | TRBV9 | CASSPGPRETQYF | TGTGCCAGCAGTCCTGGCCCAAGGGAGACCCAGTACTTC